This T cell receptor (beta chain) derives from a study of CD8 T cells in Susac syndrome. Random hexamers primed reverse transcription of about 0.5 to 1 ug RNA. The TCR beta CDR3 was amplified by immunoSEQ multiplex PCR across 54 Vbeta, 13 Jbeta. Using its own MiXCR run on the immunoSEQ multiplex PCR reads, TCRdb lists one record per CDR3 protein. In the table there are roughly 130,000 distinct CDR3 sequences, 85% to 95% of which are singletons. Germline-derived CDR1 and CDR2 are SGDLS and YYNGEE. Losses at the gene ends were 4 bases for V and 5 bases for J; bases not matched to a gene: 11. This CDR3 is 15 amino acids long. TCR beta sequencing was performed on blood CD8+ and CD4+ T cells.

The receptor's source is a human donor with multiple sclerosis. J is TRBJ2-5 and V is TRBV9; 7 bases are a match to TRBD1. Specimen: CD4+ T cells from PBMCs. The CDR3 spells CASSQREGARETQYF. CDR3 coding DNA: TGTGCCAGCAGCCAGAGAGAGGGGGCGCGGGAGACCCAGTACTTC.